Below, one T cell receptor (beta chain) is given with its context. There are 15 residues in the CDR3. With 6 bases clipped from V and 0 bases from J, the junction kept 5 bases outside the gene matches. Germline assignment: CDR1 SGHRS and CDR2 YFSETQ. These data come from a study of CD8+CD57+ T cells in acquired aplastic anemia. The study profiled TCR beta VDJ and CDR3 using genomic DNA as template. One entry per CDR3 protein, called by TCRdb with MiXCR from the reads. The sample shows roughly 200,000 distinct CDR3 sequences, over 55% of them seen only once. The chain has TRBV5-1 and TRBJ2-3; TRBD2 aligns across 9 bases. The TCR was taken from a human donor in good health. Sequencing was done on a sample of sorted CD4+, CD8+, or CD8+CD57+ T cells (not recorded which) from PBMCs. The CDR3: CASTSGDYSTDTQYF. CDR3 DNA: TGCGCCAGCACTAGCGGGGACTACAGCACAGATACGCAGTATTTT.